The T cell receptor (beta chain) described here comes from a study of T cell changes during pregnancy in multiple sclerosis. Trimming cost V 2 bases and J 4 bases, with 18 bases left between them. The CDR3 is 17 amino acids. Germline V gene sequence: CDR1 SGHTA, CDR2 FQGNSA. Repertoires were generated with immunoSEQ multiplex PCR, while TCRdb's copy carries only in-frame clones and drops some. The table records over 70,000 clones, roughly 93% of them present only once. This receptor was obtained from a female donor with multiple sclerosis, enrolled in a pregnancy study. The chain couples TRBV7-2 to TRBJ2-1, with D perhaps matching TRBD2 (6 bases). Here the sequenced sample was peripheral blood, taken in the third trimester of pregnancy. CDR3 sequence: CASSLIPLMRDYNEQFF. Written as DNA, the CDR3 is TGTGCCAGCAGCTTAATCCCCCTCATGCGGGATTACAATGAGCAGTTCTTC.